Below, 18 T cell receptor beta chains from the same sample are listed, as sequenced in a study of blood T cell repertoires in COVID-19. Produced via immunoSEQ multiplex PCR; TCRdb's table is partial and in-frame only. The table has fewer than 100,000 clones, 91% seen once. The sample was peripheral blood. The receptors originated from a woman aged 45-60 years in a cohort sampled during active COVID-19.

This chain joins TRBV18 and TRBJ2-7; 9 bases are a match to TRBD1. Germline trimming cut 6 bases from V and 2 bases from J; bases unmatched to any gene: 8. CDR1 is KGHSH, CDR2 LQKENI, per germline. This CDR3 contains 15 residues. CDR3 sequence (DNA): TGTGCCAGCTCCCCGGGACAGGGAGTTGCCTACGAGCAGTACTTC. This translates into CASSPGQGVAYEQYF.

This chain links TRBV30 with TRBJ2-2; D remains unclear. The germline CDR1 and CDR2 sequences are GTSNPN and SVGIG (reference sequence). The CDR3 runs 13 residues. The V end was cut by 0 bases, the J end by 6 bases, with 8 bases between. The CDR3 loop reads CAWSVAIPGELFF. CDR3 sequence (DNA): TGTGCCTGGAGTGTGGCCATCCCCGGGGAGCTGTTTTTT.

This clone was seen a single time. V is TRBV11-2 and J is TRBJ2-3; D perhaps matches TRBD2 (6 bases). The CDR3 has 17 amino acids. CDR1 is SGHAT, CDR2 FQNNGV, per germline. Deletions cut 4 bases from V and 0 bases from J, with 17 bases between. The CDR3 region has the DNA TGTGCCAGCAGCTCCCTAGTTGGCGGGGCGAGCACAGATACGCAGTATTTT. This translates into CASSSLVGGASTDTQYF.

The chain combines TRBV21-1 with TRBJ2-7; TRBD1, the table's D call, was not compared with the DNA. TRBV21-1 is classified as a pseudogene. CDR3 size: 15 residues. The CDR3 protein is CASSRTRQGEYEQYF. As DNA, the CDR3 is TGTGCCAGCAGCCGGACTCGACAGGGGGAGTACGAGCAGTACTTC.

The chain recombines TRBV4-1 with TRBJ2-6; D uncertain. Per germline, CDR1 MGHRA and CDR2 YSYEKL. V was trimmed by 2 bases and J by 1 base, leaving 6 bases between them. CDR3 length: 15 residues. CDR3 sequence reads: CASSQFNSGANVLTF. CDR3 in DNA: TGCGCCAGCAGCCAATTCAATTCTGGGGCCAACGTCCTGACTTTC.

The chain couples TRBV4-1 to TRBJ1-2; D remains unclear. Trimming stripped 2 bases from V and 2 bases from J, with 9 bases between. The germline V gene has CDR1 MGHRA and CDR2 YSYEKL. The CDR3 spans 14 residues. CDR3 sequence (DNA): TGCGCCAGCAGCCAACCGACAAGAAACTATGGCTACACCTTC. Translation gives CASSQPTRNYGYTF.

This clone is a singleton in its sample. This chain joins TRBV19 and TRBJ2-7, with D possibly TRBD1 on 8 matching bases. Germline CDR1 LNHDA, CDR2 SQIVND (reference sequence). The CDR3 has 15 residues. Trimming stripped 3 bases from V and 0 bases from J, with 12 bases between. The CDR3 loop is CASSIHRGGSYEQYF. In nucleotides, the CDR3 is TGTGCCAGTAGTATCCACAGGGGGGGCTCCTACGAGCAGTACTTC.

CDR3 DNA sequence: TGTGCCAGCAGTACTCCCAGCGGGTGGGTCTCCTATAATTCACCCCTCCACTTT. It codes for CASSTPSGWVSYNSPLHF. The V and J genes are TRBV13 and TRBJ1-6; D ambiguous. CDR3 length equals 18 residues. V shed 6 bases and J shed 0 bases, with 18 bases lying between them. CDR1 PRHDT and CDR2 FYEKMQ come from the germline V gene (reference sequence).

The chain joins TRBV5-1 to TRBJ2-1, with D possibly TRBD1 on 5 matching bases. The ends were cut back, 5 bases at V and 0 bases at J, with 15 bases in the middle. The CDR3 extends over 16 amino acids. Germline-derived CDR1 and CDR2 are SGHRS and YFSETQ. The CDR3 region has the DNA TGCGCCAGCAGTTACCGACAGAGGAGCTCCTACAATGAGCAGTTCTTC. Translated: CASSYRQRSSYNEQFF. Based on the CDR3 plus reference TRBV5-1 and TRBJ2-1, the full variable domain is KAGVTQTPRYLIKTRGQQVTLSCSPISGHRSVSWYQQTPGQGLQFLFEYFSETQRNKGNFPGRFSGRQFSNSRSEMNVSTLELGDSALYLCASSYRQRSSYNEQFFGPGTRLTVL.

Only one count was recorded for this clone. The chain employs TRBV7-3 and TRBJ2-2; maybe TRBD2 (6 bases). CDR1 is SGHTA and CDR2 is FQGTGA in the germline V gene. Trimming removed 5 bases from V and 8 bases from J, with 18 bases in between. CDR3 length equals 15 residues. Here the CDR3 reads CASSPWASELGELFF. In DNA, the CDR3 is TGTGCCAGCAGCCCCTGGGCTAGCGAGCTGGGGGAGCTGTTTTTT.

The chain recombines TRBV19 with TRBJ1-2; D ambiguous. Trimming stripped 7 bases from V and 2 bases from J, with 11 bases between. Looked up from germline, CDR1 is LNHDA and CDR2 is SQIVND (reference sequence). This CDR3 has 13 amino acids. The CDR3: CASNARSNYGYTF. The CDR3 DNA is TGTGCCAGTAATGCGCGGTCGAACTATGGCTACACCTTC.

The CDR3 DNA reads as TGCGCCAGCAGCTTGGTTGGTCTAGAGCAGTACTTC. Translated: CASSLVGLEQYF. The chain carries TRBV5-1 and TRBJ2-7; unclear D gene. This CDR3 region has 12 residues. Per the germline V gene, CDR1 is SGHRS and CDR2 is YFSETQ. Trimming shortened V by 0 bases and J by 7 bases, and 8 bases separated the two germline ends.

V and J are TRBV11-2 and TRBJ2-7; a weak D match, TRBD1 (5 bases). V gave up 3 bases and J gave up 3 bases, with 18 bases separating them. Germline values: CDR1 SGHAT, CDR2 FQNNGV. The CDR3 consists of 16 residues. Here the CDR3 reads CASSLATGQGHYEQYF. The DNA of the CDR3 is TGTGCCAGCAGCTTGGCCACCGGGCAGGGTCACTACGAGCAGTACTTC.

J is TRBJ1-2 and V is TRBV28; 8 positions match TRBD1. Germline CDR1 MDHEN, CDR2 SYDVKM. CDR3 length: 13 residues. The V segment lost 8 bases and the J segment 5 bases; nucleotides outside the gene matches: 7. CDR3 sequence: CASQMTGDYGYTF. As DNA, the CDR3 is TGTGCCAGCCAAATGACAGGGGATTATGGCTACACCTTC.

V is TRBV9 and J is TRBJ2-1, with D possibly TRBD2 on 6 matching bases. Germline CDR1 is SGDLS and CDR2 is YYNGEE. With 7 bases removed from V and 10 bases from J, the gap between germline ends came to 18 bases. CDR3 length: 13 residues. DNA of the CDR3: TGTGCCAGCCTGGGACTGGGGCGGGGAGAGCAGTTCTTC. It specifies CASLGLGRGEQFF.

This clone came up once. This chain connects TRBV5-1 to TRBJ1-3; TRBD1 aligns across 7 bases. This CDR3 is 14 amino acids long. With V trimmed by 2 bases and J by 11 bases, 10 bases remained unmatched. Germline V lookup: CDR1 SGHRS, CDR2 YFSETQ. The CDR3 loop is CASSFSGTVDPIYF. CDR3 DNA sequence: TGCGCCAGCAGCTTCTCCGGGACAGTCGACCCCATATATTTT.

The V gene is TRBV21-1, the J gene TRBJ2-6; the D call of TRBD1 is as the table states it, not checked on the DNA. TRBV21-1 represents a pseudogene. This CDR3 comprises 19 residues. CDR3 sequence (DNA): TGTGCCAGCAGCAGGGGACAGGGAATCTCCCTTGGTGGGGCCAACGTCCTGACTTTC. It yields the protein CASSRGQGISLGGANVLTF.

This clone was observed once. The chain has TRBV27 and TRBJ2-5, with TRBD2 matching over 12 bases. Germline lookup yields CDR1 MNHEY and CDR2 SMNVEV (reference sequence). V trimming: 4 bases; J trimming: 4 bases; junction bases outside the gene matches: 16. The CDR3 is made up of 19 amino acids. The CDR3 coding sequence is TGTGCCAGCAGTTCCTTAAACACTAGACTAGCGGGAGTTGGAGAGACCCAGTACTTC. It codes for CASSSLNTRLAGVGETQYF.